The sequence of this T cell receptor (beta chain) was determined in a study of cytomegalovirus exposure and HLA in healthy donors. Trimming cost V 8 bases and J 5 bases; bases outside gene matches: 11. CDR1 and CDR2 (germline): LNHDA, SQIVND (reference sequence). The length of the CDR3 is 14 residues. For this clone: Its antigen remains unidentified.

Study-level findings and limits: In an earlier analysis, about 87% or about 30%: the productive usage of most TCR beta V segments.

The PCR ran on 60 Vbeta and 13 Jbeta primers. The data were produced by immunoSEQ multiplex PCR, yet TCRdb's version contains in-frame clones alone and is incomplete. The sample has about 190,000 clones, about four fifths seen once. The V call is TRBV19, the J call TRBJ2-5, with 7 positions matching TRBD1. The TCR originated in a woman aged 25 to 39 in good health and CMV-seropositive. The sequencing input was PBMCs. CDR3 in DNA: TGTGCCAGTTCCCGAGGACAGGTCGGGGAGACCCAGTACTTC. Protein product: CASSRGQVGETQYF.